Listed below are T cell receptor beta chains from one sample, sequenced in a study of T cells in localized non-small cell lung cancer. Assay: immunoSEQ multiplex PCR; the TCRdb copy retains only in-frame clones and omits some. In the table there are some 30,000 clones, approximately 80% of which are singletons. The sequencing used peripheral blood, collected before any cancer treatment. These receptors originate from a male donor aged 60 or over with stage II squamous cell lung carcinoma. CDR3s include the opening cysteine and the closing phenylalanine or tryptophan. A D gene is named only where the DNA matches it firmly. Rows give clone size only sometimes, using once, few, many, or a class for an expanded clone.

V	D	J	size	DNA	CDR3
TRBV5-4	-	TRBJ2-2	-	TGTGCCAGCAGTCATAGCGAGAACACCGGGGAGCTGTTTTTT	CASSHSENTGELFF
TRBV5-4	-	TRBJ1-3	many	TGTGCCAGCTCTTTGCTCGGAAACACCATATATTTT	CASSLLGNTIYF
TRBV27	TRBD2	TRBJ2-7	-	TGTGCCAGCAGTTCGGGGGGTAACTACGAGCAGTACTTC	CASSSGGNYEQYF
TRBV6-6	-	TRBJ1-5	-	TGTGCCAGCAGTTACTCTGGCCGAAATCAGCCCCAGCATTTT	CASSYSGRNQPQHF
TRBV4-2	-	TRBJ1-1	-	TGTGCCAGCAGCCCATCCCAGGGGACCACTGAAGCTTTCTTT	CASSPSQGTTEAFF
TRBV2	-	TRBJ2-2	-	TGTGCCAGCAGTGTTCCCGCCGGGGAGCTGTTTTTT	CASSVPAGELFF
TRBV27	-	TRBJ1-2	-	TGTGCCAGCAGGACCGGGACGGCAATAGGCTATGGCTACACCTTC	CASRTGTAIGYGYTF
TRBV2	-	TRBJ1-5	-	TGTGCCAGCAGTATCGACAGGCTTAGCAATCAGCCCCAGCATTTT	CASSIDRLSNQPQHF
TRBV6-5	-	TRBJ2-5	-	TGTGCCAGCAGCCCCGGCCCTGGGACCCAGTACTTC	CASSPGPGTQYF
TRBV9	-	TRBJ2-1	-	TGTGCCAGCAGCGTAGCTACTCCCGGGACCAATGAGCAGTTCTTC	CASSVATPGTNEQFF
TRBV10-3	TRBD1	TRBJ2-3	few	TGTGCCATCTCCGGGACAGGAACCACAGATACGCAGTATTTT	CAISGTGTTDTQYF
TRBV5-4	-	TRBJ2-3	-	TGTGCCAGCAGACAGGGACTCGGAGGAGATACGCAGTATTTT	CASRQGLGGDTQYF
TRBV11-3	-	TRBJ2-3	-	TGTGCCAGCAGCTTGGGCGGGCACCGCACAGATACGCAGTATTTT	CASSLGGHRTDTQYF
TRBV30	-	TRBJ1-2	-	TGTGCCTGGTCTAAAACGCGGGGGCATGGTGGCTACACCTTC	CAWSKTRGHGGYTF
TRBV27	-	TRBJ2-5	-	TGTGCCAACAGGACGGTACTGCAAGAGACCCAGTACTTC	CANRTVLQETQYF
TRBV11-2	-	TRBJ2-3	-	TGTGCCAGCAGCTTGGTCGCAGGCACAGATACGCAGTATTTT	CASSLVAGTDTQYF
TRBV13	TRBD2	TRBJ2-1	-	TGTGCCAGCAGCTTTTGGCGGGGGACCTACAATGAGCAGTTCTTC	CASSFWRGTYNEQFF
TRBV30	TRBD2	TRBJ2-3	-	TGTGCCTGGAACCGAAGGGCTAGCGGGCGTTCTAGCACAGATACGCAGTATTTT	CAWNRRASGRSSTDTQYF
TRBV6-5	-	TRBJ1-5	-	TGTGCCAGCAGTTACTCGGCGACAGCGAATCAGCCCCAGCATTTT	CASSYSATANQPQHF
TRBV6-5	TRBD1	TRBJ1-6	once	TGTGCCAGCAGTGCCGGGACAGGGTATTCACCCCTCCACTTT	CASSAGTGYSPLHF